The 21 T cell receptor beta chains below come from one sample, sequenced in a study of chemoradiotherapy in HPV16-positive cancers. Clones were read by immunoSEQ multiplex PCR, and TCRdb kept only the in-frame ones, dropping some. The sample lists hundreds of clones; roughly 80% were seen once. The source material was tumor tissue, sampled from a patient who underwent chemoradiotherapy. These receptors originate from a human donor with HPV-associated anogenital cancer.

The chain employs TRBV6-1 and TRBJ1-2; no clear D. The V end lost 2 bases, the J end lost 0 bases, and 4 bases lay between the germline ends. Germline values: CDR1 MNHNS, CDR2 SASEGT. The CDR3 spans 13 residues. The CDR3 DNA sequence: TGTGCCAGCAGTGAACAGACTAACTATGGCTACACCTTC. The encoded protein is CASSEQTNYGYTF.

CDR3 sequence reads: CASSEYERGPYEQYF. CDR3 sequence (DNA): TGTGCCAGCAGTGAATATGAGCGGGGGCCCTACGAGCAGTACTTC. The chain joins TRBV6-1 to TRBJ2-7; 8 bases agree with TRBD2. V shed 2 bases, J shed 2 bases, and the junction held 5 bases outside the gene matches. CDR1 and CDR2 from the germline V gene are MNHNS and SASEGT. The length of the CDR3 is 15 residues.

This clone occurred a few times. The CDR3 region has the DNA TGTGCCAGCAGCTTGGTTCTAGCGGGGGGCTACGAGCAGTACGTC. Its translation: CASSLVLAGGYEQYV. The V call is TRBV5-6, the J call TRBJ2-7, with 11 nucleotides matching TRBD2. V trimming: 0 bases; J trimming: 3 bases; junction bases outside the gene matches: 2. Germline V lookup: CDR1 SGHDT, CDR2 YYEEEE. The CDR3 totals 15 residues.

The chain couples TRBV7-9 to TRBJ1-2, with D unresolved. There are 14 residues in the CDR3. CDR1 and CDR2 from the germline V gene are SEHNR and FQNEAQ (reference sequence). V dropped 5 bases and J dropped 1 base, with 11 bases sitting between them. The CDR3: CASSEFGSNYGYTF. The CDR3 DNA reads TGTGCCAGCAGCGAGTTTGGCAGTAACTATGGCTACACCTTC.

CDR3 bases: TGTGCCAGCAGCGTAGGCGGGGGCTCCTACAATGAGCAGTTCTTC. As protein: CASSVGGGSYNEQFF. This rearrangement joins TRBV9 to TRBJ2-1; TRBD2 aligns across 7 bases. V dropped 0 bases and J dropped 0; count of bases not matched to a gene: 0. This CDR3 comprises 15 residues. CDR1 and CDR2 from the germline V gene are SGDLS and YYNGEE.

The chain couples TRBV10-2 to TRBJ2-1, with TRBD2 matching 12 bases. The V gene's germline CDR1 is WSHSY and CDR2 SAAADI. J was trimmed by 4 bases and V by 6 bases; bases with no gene match: 7. The CDR3 covers 16 residues. CDR3 amino acids: CASRPTSGGLYNEQFF. CDR3 sequence (DNA): TGCGCCAGCAGACCCACTAGCGGGGGGCTTTACAATGAGCAGTTCTTC.

The V call is TRBV5-1, the J call TRBJ2-2, with D unresolved. CDR1 SGHRS and CDR2 YFSETQ come from the germline V gene. V was cut by 0 bases and J by 4 bases, with 7 bases left in between. This CDR3 has 14 amino acids. The CDR3: CASSLATRTGELFF. CDR3 in DNA: TGCGCCAGCAGCTTGGCGACACGCACCGGGGAGCTGTTTTTT.

The sample holds a few counts of this clone. The chain has TRBV6-5 and TRBJ1-4; TRBD1 matches 8 bases. J gave up 3 bases and V 4 bases, and 1 base lay outside the gene matches. CDR1 MNHEY and CDR2 SVGAGI come from the germline V gene. This CDR3 contains 14 residues. In nucleotides, the CDR3 is TGTGCCAGCAGTTCGGGACAGGCTAATGAAAAACTGTTTTTT. Amino acids: CASSSGQANEKLFF.

The chain recombines TRBV5-1 with TRBJ2-3; TRBD2 aligns across 11 bases. Germline trimming cut 4 bases from V and 4 bases from J; bases unmatched to any gene: 11. The CDR3 extends over 17 amino acids. Germline V CDR1 and CDR2: SGHRS, YFSETQ. The CDR3, as DNA: TGCGCCAGCAGCCCAACACCTAGCGGGGGGCCGTCAGATACGCAGTATTTT. This gives the protein CASSPTPSGGPSDTQYF. Combining the CDR3 with reference TRBV5-1 and TRBJ2-3 gives the whole variable domain KAGVTQTPRYLIKTRGQQVTLSCSPISGHRSVSWYQQTPGQGLQFLFEYFSETQRNKGNFPGRFSGRQFSNSRSEMNVSTLELGDSALYLCASSPTPSGGPSDTQYFGPGTRLTVL.

This clone has a single count. Here the CDR3 reads CASSPILVGELFF. The DNA of the CDR3 is TGTGCCAGCAGCCCGATCCTAGTCGGGGAGCTGTTTTTT. The chain recombines TRBV7-2 with TRBJ2-2; D is ambiguous. Germline V lookup: CDR1 SGHTA, CDR2 FQGNSA. This CDR3 contains 13 residues. V gave up 5 bases and J gave up 7 bases, with 11 bases separating them.

This chain uses TRBV14 with TRBJ1-2; a possible D gene is TRBD1 (5 bases). This CDR3 is built from 16 residues. V gave up 0 bases and J gave up 4 bases, with 15 bases separating them. Germline assignment: CDR1 SGHDN and CDR2 FVKESK. The CDR3: CASSQEVGAVGYGYTF. CDR3 coding DNA: TGTGCCAGCAGCCAAGAGGTCGGGGCGGTTGGCTATGGCTACACCTTC.

The chain recombines TRBV27 with TRBJ1-1; no firm D call. This CDR3 contains 14 residues. CDR1 and CDR2 (germline): MNHEY, SMNVEV (reference sequence). Trimming removed 6 bases from V and 0 bases from J, with 11 bases in between. In nucleotides, the CDR3 is TGTGCCAGCAGACCCTCTGTAATGAACACTGAAGCTTTCTTT. This gives the protein CASRPSVMNTEAFF.

A note on this clone: The junction departs from the called germline gene at one end, perhaps through a read error. This CDR3 is CASSVAPDTGELFF. The DNA for the CDR3 is TGTGCCAGCAGCGTAGCACCCGACACCGGGGAGCTGTTTTTT. The J gene is TRBJ2-2, the V gene TRBV7-6; D is ambiguous. The length of the CDR3 is 14 residues. Germline values: CDR1 SGHVS, CDR2 FNYEAQ.

This CDR3 reads CASSSDRATEAFF. Written as DNA, the CDR3 is TGTGCCAGCAGCTCGGACAGGGCAACTGAAGCTTTCTTT. The chain links TRBV9 to TRBJ1-1, with TRBD1 matching over 8 bases. Germline-derived CDR1 and CDR2 are SGDLS and YYNGEE. The length of the CDR3 is 13 residues. Losses at the gene ends were 4 bases for V and 5 bases for J; bases not matched to a gene: 4.

This clone has just a few counts. V and J are TRBV2 and TRBJ1-2, with TRBD1 identical over 9 bases. Germline CDR1 is SNHLY and CDR2 is FYNNEI. The trim removed 7 bases at V and 8 bases at J, leaving 5 bases unmatched. The CDR3 runs to 12 residues. The CDR3 sequence is CASTQGAGGYTF. The CDR3 DNA reads TGTGCCAGCACACAGGGGGCTGGAGGCTACACCTTC.

V usage is TRBV10-2 and J usage is TRBJ1-1; D not certain. Germline CDR1 and CDR2: WSHSY and SAAADI. CDR3 length: 14 residues. V dropped 2 bases and J dropped 1 base, with 8 bases sitting between them. The CDR3 loop reads CASSEIVGNTEAFF. As DNA, the CDR3 is TGCGCCAGCAGTGAGATAGTCGGGAACACTGAAGCTTTCTTT.

The chain carries TRBV28 and TRBJ1-2; no definite D call. CDR3 length: 11 amino acids. The germline CDR1 and CDR2 sequences are MDHEN and SYDVKM. CDR3 sequence reads: CGLDSGEGYTF. The CDR3 nucleotides read TGTGGGCTGGACTCTGGAGAAGGCTACACCTTC.

The V gene is TRBV27, the J gene TRBJ1-4; no reliable D call. The germline V and J ends were trimmed by 5 bases and 7 bases, with 17 bases remaining between them. Germline assignment: CDR1 MNHEY and CDR2 SMNVEV (reference sequence). The CDR3 loop spans 15 amino acids. CDR3 in DNA: TGTGCCAGCAGTCCCCGATTGATGGGTAGTGAAAAACTGTTTTTT. This encodes CASSPRLMGSEKLFF. Together with reference TRBV27 and TRBJ1-4, the CDR3 gives the full variable domain: EAQVTQNPRYLITVTGKKLTVTCSQNMNHEYMSWYRQDPGLGLRQIYYSMNVEVTDKGDVPEGYKVSRKEKRNFPLILESPSPNQTSLYFCASSPRLMGSEKLFFGSGTQLSVL.

The rearrangement uses TRBV30 and TRBJ1-2, with TRBD1 matching over 8 bases. CDR3 length equals 17 residues. Germline CDR1 is GTSNPN and CDR2 is SVGIG (reference sequence). J gave up 3 bases and V 0 bases, and 12 bases lay outside the gene matches. As DNA, the CDR3 is TGTGCCTGGAGTGTCTCTTCTCAGGGGGCTCGCTACTATGGCTACACCTTC. The encoded protein is CAWSVSSQGARYYGYTF.

The genes are TRBV6-6 and TRBJ1-4, with no clear D. CDR1 is MNHNY, CDR2 SVGAGI, per germline (reference sequence). V lost 6 bases to trimming and J lost 6 bases, with 8 bases between them. The CDR3 loop spans 12 amino acids. In DNA, the CDR3 is TGTGCCAGCAGGGGGAGTTATGAAAAACTGTTTTTT. Amino acids: CASRGSYEKLFF.

The V and J genes are TRBV6-6 and TRBJ2-7; 7 nucleotides match TRBD2. The CDR3 totals 14 residues. From germline, CDR1 is MNHNY and CDR2 SVGAGI (reference sequence). J was trimmed by 5 bases and V by 6 bases; bases with no gene match: 10. DNA for the CDR3: TGTGCCAGCAGCCCCTCGACTAGCTGGAACGAGCAGTACTTC. Its protein is CASSPSTSWNEQYF.